This is a list of T cell receptor beta chains from one sample in a study of regulatory T cells in long-lasting Graves disease. One entry per CDR3 protein, called by TCRdb with MiXCR from the multiplex PCR reads. The sample records 420,000 or so distinct CDR3 sequences, approximately 16% being singletons. The same specimen was also included in a second study, on T cells in Graves' hyperthyroidism and ophthalmopathy.

The starting material was peripheral blood mononuclear cells (PBMCs), obtained at new diagnosis, from a patient treated with antithyroid drugs. Receptor source: a woman younger than 35 with Graves disease. The CDR3 runs from the conserved cysteine through the conserved F or W. D genes are given only for firm matches. Clone size is given for some rows only: seen once, a few or many times, or a class if the clone is expanded.

clone size | J gene | V gene | D gene | CDR3 DNA | CDR3 protein
- | TRBJ1-3 | TRBV30 | - | TGTGCCTGGAGTGTAGCGGGGCACCGGGGAAACACCATATATTTT | CAWSVAGHRGNTIYF
- | TRBJ1-2 | TRBV20-1 | - | TGCAGTGCTAGAAATGCTCCTAACTATGGCTACACCTTC | CSARNAPNYGYTF
many | TRBJ2-7 | TRBV11-2 | TRBD2 | TGTGCCAGCAGCTCACGGACTAGCGGAGTAACCTACGAGCAGTACTTC | CASSSRTSGVTYEQYF
many | TRBJ2-7 | TRBV7-2 | TRBD2 | TGTGCCAGCAGCCCCATGGGGGGAGGGCCCCCCTACGAGCAGTACTTC | CASSPMGGGPPYEQYF
few | TRBJ2-1 | TRBV20-1 | - | TGCAGTGTTAGTCTTAGCGGAAATGAGCAGTTCTTC | CSVSLSGNEQFF
many | TRBJ2-7 | TRBV6-1 | - | TGTGCCAGCAGTCTCAATGATTACCTGGGGGAGCAGTACTTC | CASSLNDYLGEQYF
many | TRBJ1-1 | TRBV6-1 | - | TGTGCCAGCACCCTTGGGATTAACACTGAAGCTTTCTTT | CASTLGINTEAFF
few | TRBJ1-4 | TRBV15 | TRBD1 | TGTGCCACCAGCGAGGGACAGGTGGCAACTAATGAAAAACTGTTTTTT | CATSEGQVATNEKLFF
many | TRBJ2-7 | TRBV5-1 | TRBD2 | TGCGCCAGCAGCTTATCCAGGACTAGCGTATCCTACGAGCAGTACTTC | CASSLSRTSVSYEQYF
few | TRBJ2-7 | TRBV14 | TRBD2 | TGTGCCAGCAGCCGCCTAGCGGGAACCGAGCAGTACTTC | CASSRLAGTEQYF
- | TRBJ2-2 | TRBV12-3/TRBV12-4 | - | TGTGCCAGCACCCCGACCTCCGGGGAGCTGTTTTTT | CASTPTSGELFF
- | TRBJ2-1 | TRBV10-2 | - | TGCGCCAGCAGCAAGCTAGCGCGCTCCTACAATGAGCAGTTCTTC | CASSKLARSYNEQFF
few | TRBJ1-5 | TRBV20-1 | - | TGCAGTGCTGTTTCACCCTTACAGGGCCAAAATCAGCCCCAGCATTTT | CSAVSPLQGQNQPQHF
many | TRBJ2-1 | TRBV24-1 | TRBD2 | TGTGCCACCAGTGACACTAGCGGAAGTATTTATGAGCAGTTCTTC | CATSDTSGSIYEQFF
many | TRBJ2-1 | TRBV11-2 | - | TGTGCCAGCAGCTTAGGTAGAGAGCAGTTCTTC | CASSLGREQFF
many | TRBJ2-1 | TRBV7-2 | TRBD2 | TGTGCCAGCAGCTTCACCAGGACTAGCGGAAGCTCCTACAATGAGCAGTTCTTC | CASSFTRTSGSSYNEQFF
- | TRBJ2-7 | TRBV19 | TRBD2 | TGTGCCACCGGGACTAGCGGGAGCTACGAGCAGTACTTC | CATGTSGSYEQYF
many | TRBJ2-7 | TRBV11-2 | - | TGTGCCAGCAGCTTTTACTCGGGAGAACTTTACGAGCAGTACTTC | CASSFYSGELYEQYF
- | TRBJ2-1 | TRBV7-7 | - | TGTGCTAGCAGCTTAATCGGGAGACCTTACAATGAGCAGTTCTTC | CASSLIGRPYNEQFF
many | TRBJ2-7 | TRBV7-2 | - | TGTGCCAGCAGCCAATGGTTAGAGCAGTACTTC | CASSQWLEQYF
many | TRBJ2-5 | TRBV2 | - | TGTGCCAGCGCCAAGGGACTCCTGCAAGAGACCCAGTACTTC | CASAKGLLQETQYF
many | TRBJ2-5 | TRBV3-1 | TRBD2 | TGTGCCAGCAGCTGGGACGAGCGGGGGGTGACCCAGTACTTC | CASSWDERGVTQYF
- | TRBJ1-1 | TRBV6-1 | - | TGTGCCAGCAGAATGGACAGTAGGAACACTGAAGCTTTCTTT | CASRMDSRNTEAFF
- | TRBJ2-5 | TRBV20-1 | TRBD2 | TGCAGTGCTAGCTTTAGCGGGGATTTCCAAGAGACCCAGTACTTC | CSASFSGDFQETQYF
many | TRBJ2-7 | TRBV2 | - | TGTGCCGGAGGACAGACCTACGAGCAGTACTTC | CAGGQTYEQYF
many | TRBJ2-1 | TRBV20-1 | TRBD1 | TGCAGTGCCAATGGCCTTGACAGGGACAACAATGAGCAGTTCTTC | CSANGLDRDNNEQFF
- | TRBJ2-1 | TRBV14 | TRBD2 | TGTGCCAGCAGCCAAGATATGCTAGCGGGAGATTTTGAGTACAATGAGCAGTTCTTC | CASSQDMLAGDFEYNEQFF
many | TRBJ1-6 | TRBV27 | - | TGTGCCAGCAGTCCCCAGGGCTATAATTCACCCCTCCACTTT | CASSPQGYNSPLHF
many | TRBJ2-1 | TRBV6-1 | - | TGTGCCAGCAGTGCTTCAGGGCAGGGTCGGAATGAGCAGTTCTTC | CASSASGQGRNEQFF
many | TRBJ2-3 | TRBV7-2 | TRBD2 | TGTGCCAGCAGCTGGGGACTAGCTCTCGCAGATACGCAGTATTTT | CASSWGLALADTQYF
few | TRBJ2-1 | TRBV15 | - | TGTGCCACCAGCAGAGATCGAGGGTGGGGCTCCTACAATGAGCAGTTCTTC | CATSRDRGWGSYNEQFF
- | TRBJ2-1 | TRBV6-1 | TRBD2 | TGTGCCAGCAGGGGGACTAGCGCCTTCGGGGAGCAGTTCTTC | CASRGTSAFGEQFF
- | TRBJ2-3 | TRBV9 | - | TGTGCCAGCAGCGTAGCCGAGCGGTCGCTCGATACGCAGTATTTT | CASSVAERSLDTQYF
many | TRBJ2-1 | TRBV20-1 | - | TGCAGTGCTAGAGACCAGCCAAATGAGCAGTTCTTC | CSARDQPNEQFF
- | TRBJ1-2 | TRBV9 | - | TGTGCCAGCAGCGCCTTACAAGGCTACACCTTC | CASSALQGYTF
many | TRBJ2-7 | TRBV30 | TRBD2 | TGTGCCTGGAGTGTTAGCGGGGCACGCTACGAGCAGTACTTC | CAWSVSGARYEQYF
few | TRBJ1-5 | TRBV7-3 | TRBD1 | TGTGCCAGCAGCGAAAAGACAGGGGGCTTGAAAGATGGCAATCAGCCCCAGCATTTT | CASSEKTGGLKDGNQPQHF
many | TRBJ2-3 | TRBV28 | - | TGTGCCAGCAGGGGCAGTAACACAGATACGCAGTATTTT | CASRGSNTDTQYF
many | TRBJ2-7 | TRBV5-1 | - | TGCGCCAGCAGCAGGACCGACCTCTCCTACGAGCAGTACTTC | CASSRTDLSYEQYF
- | TRBJ1-1 | TRBV5-1 | TRBD1 | TGCGCCAGCAGCAAACAGGGGGTCGGCACTGAAGCTTTCTTT | CASSKQGVGTEAFF
many | TRBJ2-2 | TRBV7-3 | - | TGTGCCAGCAGCCCGAGCTCCTCTAGCGCCGGGGAGCTGTTTTTT | CASSPSSSSAGELFF
many | TRBJ1-5 | TRBV6-2/TRBV6-3 | - | TGTGCCAGCAGTTCATCGGGGGTAACGCAGCCCCAGCATTTT | CASSSSGVTQPQHF
- | TRBJ2-7 | TRBV5-1 | - | TGCGCCAGCAGCTGGCCACAGAGACCCTACGAGCAGCACTTC | CASSWPQRPYEQHF
- | TRBJ2-1 | TRBV5-1 | TRBD1 | TGCGCCAGCAGCCCTGGACAGGGCCACCGGGAGCAGTTCTTC | CASSPGQGHREQFF
few | TRBJ2-1 | TRBV6-2/TRBV6-3 | - | TGTGCCAGCAGTACCCCGGGAAATGAGCAGTTCTTC | CASSTPGNEQFF
many | TRBJ1-6 | TRBV28 | - | TGTGCCAGCAGTTTCATAGGATTAGACCGAGAAGGCCTCCACTTT | CASSFIGLDREGLHF
- | TRBJ2-2 | TRBV10-1 | - | TGCGCCAGCGCCCAAGCGGTTAGCACCGGGGAGCTGTTTTTT | CASAQAVSTGELFF
few | TRBJ2-1 | TRBV5-8 | - | TGTGCCAGCAGCTTGGTTCGACAGGCCGATGAGCAGTTCTTC | CASSLVRQADEQFF
many | TRBJ2-1 | TRBV28 | - | TGTGCCAGCAGTTCTACCCACTCTAGGGTCGATGAGCAGTTCTTC | CASSSTHSRVDEQFF
many | TRBJ1-3 | TRBV18 | - | TGTGCCAGCTCACCACCAGGGACCACCTCTGGAAACACCATATATTTT | CASSPPGTTSGNTIYF
- | TRBJ2-7 | TRBV9 | - | TGTGCCAGCAGCGTAGGTGGGTACTCCTACGAGCAGTACTTC | CASSVGGYSYEQYF
many | TRBJ2-7 | TRBV6-2/TRBV6-3 | TRBD2 | TGTGCCAGCAGGCCGGGACTAGCGGGGTCCTACGAGCAGTACTTC | CASRPGLAGSYEQYF
- | TRBJ2-6 | TRBV15 | - | TGTGCCACCAGCAGAAAGAGCTCTGGGGCCAACGTCCTGACTTTC | CATSRKSSGANVLTF
few | TRBJ2-1 | TRBV18 | - | TGTGCCAGCTCACATCCGGGACCGATTAATCATGAGCAGTTCTTC | CASSHPGPINHEQFF
many | TRBJ2-7 | TRBV29-1 | TRBD2 | TGCAGCGTTCGCGGACTAGCCCTGTCCCCCTACGAGCAGTACTTC | CSVRGLALSPYEQYF
many | TRBJ1-2 | TRBV27 | - | TGTGCCAGCAGTTTAGACCCTAACTATGGCTACACCTTC | CASSLDPNYGYTF
many | TRBJ1-5 | TRBV27 | TRBD1 | TGTGCCAGCAGTTTAAATGCCGGGACAGGGAGGTTTTATAGCAATCAGCCCCAGCATTTT | CASSLNAGTGRFYSNQPQHF
- | TRBJ2-3 | TRBV5-1 | TRBD2 | TGCGCCAGCAGCTTGACTAGCGGGAGTCTAGGTGTAGATACGCAGTATTTT | CASSLTSGSLGVDTQYF
many | TRBJ2-7 | TRBV6-1 | TRBD1 | TGTGCCAGCAGGCAACACAGGGGGCCTTCCTACGAGCAGTACTTC | CASRQHRGPSYEQYF
few | TRBJ2-3 | TRBV7-8 | - | TGTGCCAGCAGCTTAGTCAGGCGCACAGATACGCAGTATTTT | CASSLVRRTDTQYF